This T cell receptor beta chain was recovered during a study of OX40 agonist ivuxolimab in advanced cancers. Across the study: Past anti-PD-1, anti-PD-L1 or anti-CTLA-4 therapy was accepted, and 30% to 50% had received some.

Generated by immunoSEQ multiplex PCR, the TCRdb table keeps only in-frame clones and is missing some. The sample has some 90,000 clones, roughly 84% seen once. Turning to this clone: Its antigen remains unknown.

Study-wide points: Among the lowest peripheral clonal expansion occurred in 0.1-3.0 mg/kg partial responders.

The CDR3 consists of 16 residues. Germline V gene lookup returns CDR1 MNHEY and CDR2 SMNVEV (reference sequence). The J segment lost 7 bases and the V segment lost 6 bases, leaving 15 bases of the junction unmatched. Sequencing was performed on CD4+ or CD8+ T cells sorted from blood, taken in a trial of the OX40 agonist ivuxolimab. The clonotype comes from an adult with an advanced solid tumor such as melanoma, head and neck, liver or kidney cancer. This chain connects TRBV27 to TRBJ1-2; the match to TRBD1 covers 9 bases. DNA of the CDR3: TGTGCCAGCAGCCCCTGGGGACAGGGAACCCCCTCTGGCTACACCTTC. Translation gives CASSPWGQGTPSGYTF.